This T cell receptor (beta chain) was captured by sequencing in a study of blood T cells in healthy people across ages (dated by TCRdb to about 2015). Regarding the research as a whole: Template switching captured roughly one uniquely barcoded TCR beta cDNA molecule per two T cells in model experiments. The study measured age-related changes in TCR beta repertoire diversity using deep sequencing normalized with unique cDNA molecular identifiers. The donors were divided into four age groups: young (average approximately 17 years), middle-aged (under 40), aged (about 60) and long-lived (around 80). To avoid experimental bias, donors of different ages were spread randomly across the sequencing lanes. For two donors (one aged 18 to 30 and one aged 80 or older), the study analyzed two additional independent replicas of 1 million unique cDNA reads from the same blood draw.

The donors were about 40 Caucasian individuals from Russia, aged 6 to 90 years, who were systemically healthy. Each donor gave about 9.2 milliliters of peripheral blood, drawn into EDTA-treated Vacutainer tubes. Ficoll-Paque density-gradient centrifugation was used to isolate PBMCs, with at least 6 million obtained per sample. Total RNA was extracted from PBMCs with Trizol reagent, with at least 5 micrograms obtained per sample. The percentages of naive CD45RAhigh/CD27high T cells were determined by flow cytometry on a PBMC aliquot from every donor. The library was built by means of 5' RACE. The sequencing machine was an Illumina HiSeq 2500. A second PCR of roughly 7 to 12 cycles was run with a J-beta primer mix and a sample-barcoded 5' primer. Each TCR beta cDNA molecule received a unique molecular identifier from a template-switch 5' adaptor carrying 12 random nucleotides. At least 2.5 million CDR3-containing paired-end reads were obtained from each sample. First-strand cDNA was synthesized from all RNA with the Mint cDNA synthesis kit, primed by a TRBC-specific oligonucleotide. After uracil-DNA glycosylase treatment, a first 18-cycle PCR used universal primers M1SS and BC2_uni_R on all cDNA. Per the source publication's procedure: Each sample was normalized by randomly selecting 1 million high-quality reads, each carrying a distinct molecular identifier. Reads sharing molecular identifiers were discarded rather than binned into consensus sequences. MiTCR, run with a Q25 quality threshold and the strictest error-elimination algorithm, handled CDR3 identification, clonotype clustering and error correction. A nonparametric unseen species model with Euler transformation was used to estimate lower-bound total TCR beta diversity. TCRdb took the public reads, trimmed them with fastp at Q25, ran MiXCR for clone calling and kept in-frame beta chains. One record per CDR3 amino acid sequence lists the most common genes and DNA. The V and J calls were not made by the authors but by TCRdb's processing. The sample table holds around 800,000 distinct CDR3 sequences, of which about 53% were seen once. The ten largest account for roughly 40% of the sample.

From a lookup of the germline V gene, CDR1 and CDR2 are SGHDN and FVKESK. The CDR3 runs 16 residues from the cysteine to the phenylalanine. The sequence is cut down to CDR3 DNA, 48 bases in frame from base 1. V loses 5 bases at its end and J loses 7 bases; junction bases beyond the gene matches: 14. Of note for this clonotype: The target of this receptor is not known. Base qualities are missing; no much larger clone stands one base away.

General findings and caveats noted by the study authors: As age increased, observed TCR beta diversity per million T cells dropped in a roughly linear way, and a significant reduction was already evident by age 40. Compared with the aged group, the long-lived group had more naive CD4+ T cells, fewer expanded clones and increased TCR diversity, a pattern suggesting age selection. Because the CMV infection status of the donors was unknown, age-related changes in expanded clonotypes may potentially have been confounded. There was a strong correlation between observed TCR beta diversity and the percentage of naive T cells measured by flow cytometry. Total diversity estimates from one million sequenced T cells were considered lower bounds and underestimates. Since profiling was done on bulk unsorted PBMCs, naive and antigen-experienced compartments could not be conclusively compared.

The specimen sequenced was blood. The sequence was collected from an elderly man in good health. The V and J segments used are TRBV14 and TRBJ2-1; TRBD2 agrees with 7 junctional bases. The CDR3 reads CASSFRGGAFLNEQFF. The base sequence is TGTGCCAGCAGCTTCCGGGGAGGGGCCTTTTTGAATGAGCAGTTCTTC. Full variable domain (CDR3 extended with the reference TRBV14 and TRBJ2-1 proteins): EAGVTQFPSHSVIEKGQTVTLRCDPISGHDNLYWYRRVMGKEIKFLLHFVKESKQDESGMPNNRFLAERTGGTYSTLKVQPAELEDSGVYFCASSFRGGAFLNEQFFGPGTRLTVL.